The rows below give T cell receptor beta chains drawn from one sample of a study of human T cells and chemical hapten exposure. TCRdb re-called the RACE reads through MiXCR, storing one row per CDR3 protein. The sample carries 55,000 to 75,000 distinct CDR3 sequences, 6.7% recorded once. The sequencing here drew on whole blood, taken in connection with sensitization to the hapten diphenylcyclopropenone (DPC). Receptor source: a woman aged 25 to 39 with alopecia areata. Some clones in this sample may be carry-over from other donors' samples. Both conserved end residues are part of each CDR3. A D gene is named only where the DNA matches it firmly. Clone size is given for some rows only: seen once, a few or many times, or a class if the clone is expanded.

D gene: NA
J gene: TRBJ1-1
V gene: TRBV7-9
clone size: NA
CDR3 protein: CASRLRRNTEAFF
CDR3 DNA: TGTGCCAGCAGGTTACGCAGGAACACTGAAGCTTTCTTT

D gene: TRBD2
J gene: TRBJ2-1
V gene: TRBV20-1
clone size: many
CDR3 protein: CSASKAGGNNNEQFF
CDR3 DNA: TGCAGTGCTAGCAAAGCGGGGGGGAATAACAATGAGCAGTTCTTC

D gene: NA
J gene: TRBJ2-5
V gene: TRBV27
clone size: many
CDR3 protein: CASSLRMEETQYF
CDR3 DNA: TGTGCCAGCAGTTTACGCATGGAAGAGACCCAGTACTTC

D gene: NA
J gene: TRBJ1-2
V gene: TRBV3-1
clone size: few
CDR3 protein: CASSQGVTGKRSGYTF
CDR3 DNA: TGTGCCAGCAGCCAAGGTGTAACAGGGAAACGGTCTGGCTACACCTTC

D gene: NA
J gene: TRBJ1-1
V gene: TRBV11-3
clone size: many
CDR3 protein: CASSLRGGGNTEAFF
CDR3 DNA: TGTGCCAGCAGCCTGCGTGGGGGGGGAAACACTGAAGCTTTCTTT

D gene: NA
J gene: TRBJ2-7
V gene: TRBV4-1
clone size: many
CDR3 protein: CASSQGTLYEQYF
CDR3 DNA: TGCGCCAGCAGCCAAGGGACTCTATACGAGCAGTACTTC

D gene: NA
J gene: TRBJ2-2
V gene: TRBV29-1
clone size: few
CDR3 protein: CSVEMTGELFF
CDR3 DNA: TGCAGCGTTGAGATGACCGGGGAGCTGTTTTTT

D gene: NA
J gene: TRBJ1-2
V gene: TRBV2
clone size: many
CDR3 protein: CASSGDRGPTF
CDR3 DNA: TGTGCCAGCAGTGGGGACCGTGGGCCCACCTTC

D gene: NA
J gene: TRBJ2-1
V gene: TRBV24-1
clone size: many
CDR3 protein: CATSDSGTPYDEQFF
CDR3 DNA: TGTGCCACCAGTGATTCGGGGACCCCTTATGATGAGCAGTTCTTC

D gene: NA
J gene: TRBJ1-2
V gene: TRBV21-1
clone size: many
CDR3 protein: CASSKRVRGFDYGYTF
CDR3 DNA: TGTGCCAGCAGCAAGAGGGTTCGGGGCTTCGACTATGGCTACACCTTC

D gene: NA
J gene: TRBJ1-5
V gene: TRBV19
clone size: many
CDR3 protein: CASRVQTPINQPQHF
CDR3 DNA: TGTGCCAGTAGAGTCCAGACTCCGATAAATCAGCCCCAGCATTTT

D gene: NA
J gene: TRBJ2-3
V gene: TRBV3-1
clone size: many
CDR3 protein: CASSPRGATDTQYF
CDR3 DNA: TGTGCCAGCAGCCCCCGGGGGGCCACAGATACGCAGTATTTT

D gene: NA
J gene: TRBJ2-5
V gene: TRBV29-1
clone size: many
CDR3 protein: CSVDYQGTQYF
CDR3 DNA: TGCAGCGTTGACTACCAAGGAACCCAGTACTTC

D gene: NA
J gene: TRBJ1-4
V gene: TRBV5-1
clone size: many
CDR3 protein: CASSPGWGEKLFF
CDR3 DNA: TGCGCCAGCAGCCCCGGCTGGGGTGAAAAACTGTTTTTT

D gene: NA
J gene: TRBJ2-3
V gene: TRBV7-8
clone size: many
CDR3 protein: CASSLMGIDTDTQYF
CDR3 DNA: TGTGCCAGCAGCTTAATGGGAATTGACACAGATACGCAGTATTTT

D gene: NA
J gene: TRBJ1-1
V gene: TRBV5-1
clone size: many
CDR3 protein: CASSPEPWVTEAFF
CDR3 DNA: TGCGCCAGCAGCCCCGAACCCTGGGTCACTGAAGCTTTCTTT

D gene: NA
J gene: TRBJ2-7
V gene: TRBV5-1
clone size: many
CDR3 protein: CASSLAKRTYEQYF
CDR3 DNA: TGCGCCAGCAGCTTGGCCAAGAGAACCTACGAGCAGTACTTC

D gene: NA
J gene: TRBJ1-2
V gene: TRBV28
clone size: many
CDR3 protein: CASNPPGADYGYTF
CDR3 DNA: TGTGCCAGCAACCCACCGGGGGCGGACTATGGCTACACCTTC

D gene: NA
J gene: TRBJ2-3
V gene: TRBV27
clone size: NA
CDR3 protein: CASSLGAGNTDTQYF
CDR3 DNA: TGTGCCAGCAGTTTGGGGGCGGGAAACACAGATACGCAGTATTTT

D gene: TRBD1
J gene: TRBJ2-2
V gene: TRBV20-1
clone size: many
CDR3 protein: CSAMTGGPGGELFF
CDR3 DNA: TGCAGTGCCATGACAGGGGGACCGGGCGGGGAGCTGTTTTTT

D gene: TRBD1
J gene: TRBJ2-7
V gene: TRBV14
clone size: many
CDR3 protein: CASSEGDRSGFLWEQYF
CDR3 DNA: TGTGCCAGCAGCGAAGGGGACAGGTCGGGATTCCTATGGGAGCAGTACTTC

D gene: TRBD2
J gene: TRBJ2-5
V gene: TRBV7-9
clone size: few
CDR3 protein: CASSSGGGTNQETQYF
CDR3 DNA: TGTGCCAGCAGCTCGGGGGGAGGGACGAACCAAGAGACCCAGTACTTC

D gene: NA
J gene: TRBJ2-3
V gene: TRBV20-1
clone size: many
CDR3 protein: CSARTTPTTDTQYF
CDR3 DNA: TGCAGTGCTAGGACTACCCCCACCACAGATACGCAGTATTTT

D gene: NA
J gene: TRBJ2-3
V gene: TRBV20-1
clone size: many
CDR3 protein: CSARTIVDPHDTQYF
CDR3 DNA: TGCAGTGCCCGCACTATAGTGGACCCCCACGATACGCAGTATTTT

D gene: NA
J gene: TRBJ2-6
V gene: TRBV6-5
clone size: many
CDR3 protein: CASSPGALWGANVLTF
CDR3 DNA: TGTGCCAGCAGCCCCGGGGCTCTGTGGGGGGCCAACGTCCTGACTTTC

D gene: TRBD1
J gene: TRBJ1-1
V gene: TRBV2
clone size: many
CDR3 protein: CASSLQGRNTEAFF
CDR3 DNA: TGTGCCAGCAGTTTACAGGGGAGGAACACTGAAGCTTTCTTT

D gene: NA
J gene: TRBJ1-2
V gene: TRBV2
clone size: many
CDR3 protein: CASSEVRDQSGYTF
CDR3 DNA: TGTGCCAGCAGTGAAGTCAGGGATCAGAGTGGCTACACCTTC

D gene: TRBD1
J gene: TRBJ2-5
V gene: TRBV20-1
clone size: many
CDR3 protein: CSAAGGQETQYF
CDR3 DNA: TGCAGTGCTGCAGGGGGCCAAGAGACCCAGTACTTC

D gene: TRBD1
J gene: TRBJ2-7
V gene: TRBV11-3
clone size: few
CDR3 protein: CASSPGQGRYEQYF
CDR3 DNA: TGTGCCAGCAGCCCCGGACAGGGGAGGTACGAGCAGTACTTC

D gene: NA
J gene: TRBJ2-1
V gene: TRBV29-1
clone size: many
CDR3 protein: CSVNPSDSQRSYNEQFF
CDR3 DNA: TGCAGCGTTAATCCGTCGGACTCCCAAAGGTCGTACAATGAGCAGTTCTTC

D gene: NA
J gene: TRBJ1-1
V gene: TRBV6-5
clone size: NA
CDR3 protein: CASSYSEKSQAFF
CDR3 DNA: TGTGCCAGCAGTTACTCGGAGAAGTCTCAAGCTTTCTTT

D gene: NA
J gene: TRBJ1-6
V gene: TRBV2
clone size: many
CDR3 protein: CASSEQQVGDSPLHF
CDR3 DNA: TGTGCCAGCAGTGAACAGCAGGTCGGGGATTCACCCCTCCACTTT

D gene: TRBD2
J gene: TRBJ2-1
V gene: TRBV30
clone size: NA
CDR3 protein: CAWRAGGLGNEQFF
CDR3 DNA: TGTGCCTGGAGAGCGGGGGGGCTCGGGAATGAGCAGTTCTTC

D gene: TRBD2
J gene: TRBJ2-3
V gene: TRBV5-1
clone size: many
CDR3 protein: CASTAGGGADTQYF
CDR3 DNA: TGCGCCAGCACTGCGGGGGGTGGCGCAGATACGCAGTATTTT

D gene: TRBD2
J gene: TRBJ2-1
V gene: TRBV12-3/TRBV12-4
clone size: many
CDR3 protein: CASTPLASGAYNEQFF
CDR3 DNA: TGTGCCAGCACCCCCCTCGCTAGCGGGGCCTACAATGAGCAGTTCTTC

D gene: NA
J gene: TRBJ1-1
V gene: TRBV28
clone size: few
CDR3 protein: CASSFYRMTEAFF
CDR3 DNA: TGTGCCAGCAGTTTCTACAGGATGACTGAAGCTTTCTTT

D gene: NA
J gene: TRBJ1-2
V gene: TRBV11-2
clone size: many
CDR3 protein: CASSYELFGYTF
CDR3 DNA: TGTGCCAGCAGTTACGAGTTATTTGGCTACACCTTC

D gene: NA
J gene: TRBJ1-1
V gene: TRBV14
clone size: NA
CDR3 protein: CASSQYLEAFF
CDR3 DNA: TGTGCCAGCAGCCAATACCTGGAAGCTTTCTTT

D gene: NA
J gene: TRBJ1-5
V gene: TRBV25-1
clone size: NA
CDR3 protein: CASSDLHSNQPQHF
CDR3 DNA: TGTGCCAGCAGTGATCTACATAGCAATCAGCCCCAGCATTTT